Listed below are T cell receptor beta chains from one sample, sequenced in a study of regulatory T cells in long-lasting Graves disease. MiXCR was run by TCRdb on the multiplex PCR reads, yielding one entry per CDR3 protein. The sample includes about 540,000 distinct CDR3 sequences, roughly 14% of them seen just once. Separately, the same data were catalogued under a study of T cells in Graves' hyperthyroidism and ophthalmopathy.

The source was peripheral blood mononuclear cells (PBMCs), collected at new diagnosis, from a patient treated with antithyroid drugs. Receptor source: a man aged 25 to 40 with Graves disease. Each CDR3 is given without its conserved first and last residue.

J: TRBJ2-2
V: TRBV11-3
CDR3: ASSLDPEVGELF

J: TRBJ1-6
V: TRBV12-3/TRBV12-4
CDR3: ASSFRGSSYNSPLH

J: TRBJ1-2
V: TRBV28
CDR3: ASSFIQGDGYT

J: TRBJ1-3
V: TRBV27
CDR3: ASSPTGRGNTIY

J: TRBJ2-5
V: TRBV5-1
CDR3: ASSLGGYQETQY

J: TRBJ2-1
V: TRBV19
CDR3: ASRLDRAPLNEQF

J: TRBJ2-7
V: TRBV28
CDR3: ASSTLREQH

J: TRBJ2-1
V: TRBV30
CDR3: AWSVLAGGLNEQF

J: TRBJ2-1
V: TRBV7-8
CDR3: ASSLGRAPPNDEQF

J: TRBJ2-5
V: TRBV11-2
CDR3: ASSSGAGYTSGNPGETQY

J: TRBJ2-2
V: TRBV19
CDR3: ASSIRPGQGARTGELF

J: TRBJ2-2
V: TRBV19
CDR3: ASSISSLAYSNTGELF

J: TRBJ1-1
V: TRBV7-9
CDR3: ASSFSGSGTEAF

J: TRBJ1-3
V: TRBV11-2
CDR3: ASSLAWGVGNTIY

J: TRBJ2-1
V: TRBV5-1
CDR3: ASRLAENSYNEQF

J: TRBJ2-7
V: TRBV6-1
CDR3: ASSQTSGAYEQY

J: TRBJ2-2
V: TRBV13
CDR3: ASSLVALAGGATGELF

J: TRBJ2-2
V: TRBV15
CDR3: ATSRGGLGATGELF

J: TRBJ2-7
V: TRBV12-3/TRBV12-4
CDR3: ASSPTSGDLEQY

J: TRBJ2-3
V: TRBV7-3
CDR3: ASSLTSGVGGDTQY

J: TRBJ2-5
V: TRBV20-1
CDR3: SARDPRGGAKETQY

J: TRBJ2-5
V: TRBV14
CDR3: ASSQDIDRETQY

J: TRBJ2-5
V: TRBV12-3/TRBV12-4
CDR3: ASSLTPRETQY

J: TRBJ2-1
V: TRBV20-1
CDR3: SAARTSGRGYNEQF

J: TRBJ2-7
V: TRBV25-1
CDR3: ASSPQVISYEQY

J: TRBJ2-1
V: TRBV6-2/TRBV6-3
CDR3: ASSYPRGRYRDEQF

J: TRBJ1-5
V: TRBV2
CDR3: ASRGQAHQPQH

J: TRBJ2-1
V: TRBV7-2
CDR3: ASSWSREAEQF

J: TRBJ1-1
V: TRBV7-9
CDR3: ASSRGGEAF

J: TRBJ2-1
V: TRBV12-3/TRBV12-4
CDR3: ASRPGQGQYEQF

J: TRBJ2-5
V: TRBV3-1
CDR3: ASRNQLPVPETQY

J: TRBJ2-3
V: TRBV28
CDR3: ASNDHTDTQY

J: TRBJ2-7
V: TRBV10-3
CDR3: AISNDYTHRSEQY

J: TRBJ2-2
V: TRBV12-3/TRBV12-4
CDR3: ASTEQGVGTGELF

J: TRBJ1-2
V: TRBV20-1
CDR3: SARERQGAFGYT

J: TRBJ1-6
V: TRBV12-3/TRBV12-4
CDR3: ASQLGGARVGSPLH

J: TRBJ2-7
V: TRBV9
CDR3: ASSVEGGQGGEQY

J: TRBJ1-1
V: TRBV20-1
CDR3: SASGTGDTEAF

J: TRBJ2-1
V: TRBV11-2
CDR3: ASSQDRSSGPYNEQF

J: TRBJ1-4
V: TRBV12-3/TRBV12-4
CDR3: ASRWDATNEKLF

J: TRBJ2-2
V: TRBV2
CDR3: ASGRDRYTGELF

J: TRBJ2-2
V: TRBV7-3
CDR3: ASSYRPAGELF

J: TRBJ2-3
V: TRBV10-3
CDR3: AISAGTSTDTQY

J: TRBJ2-7
V: TRBV10-3
CDR3: AISELWGTYEQY

J: TRBJ2-1
V: TRBV20-1
CDR3: SARDLTSGSFGEQF

J: TRBJ2-5
V: TRBV20-1
CDR3: SAPRLAEETQY

J: TRBJ2-3
V: TRBV30
CDR3: AWTPLAGATDTQY

J: TRBJ1-2
V: TRBV14
CDR3: ASSQESKGRSYGYT

J: TRBJ2-3
V: TRBV20-1
CDR3: SASILAKSTDTQY

J: TRBJ2-7
V: TRBV12-3/TRBV12-4
CDR3: ASSSYAVSSYEQY

J: TRBJ2-5
V: TRBV6-1
CDR3: ASRRGIQETQY

J: TRBJ2-3
V: TRBV29-1
CDR3: SVELGGTDTQY

J: TRBJ2-3
V: TRBV7-2
CDR3: ASRSSGSLTDTQY

J: TRBJ1-5
V: TRBV5-1
CDR3: ASSSGEGAGNQPQH

J: TRBJ2-1
V: TRBV27
CDR3: ASSLLMYNEQF

J: TRBJ2-3
V: TRBV7-3
CDR3: ASSPSGRSDTQY

J: TRBJ2-3
V: TRBV7-9
CDR3: ASLREGEQY

J: TRBJ2-5
V: TRBV2
CDR3: ASRDQLYLREEGQY

J: TRBJ2-5
V: TRBV27
CDR3: ASGLGGSGTQY